A single sample gave rise to the 11 T cell receptor beta chains below, sequenced in a study of blood T cell repertoires in COVID-19 (dated by TCRdb to about 2020). The library was made by the immunoSEQ multiplex PCR assay. The clones in this table, taken by TCRdb from immuneACCESS, are in-frame only. Not every clone is retained; where verified, under half of the shortfall comes from an unresolved V gene, and the cause of the rest is unknown. Counted in this sample were fewer than 400,000 clones; 89% of them appeared once. The ten top clones hold about 5.2% of the sample. The sequencing input was PBMCs or T cells enriched from blood (not recorded which). The receptors come from a man aged 55 to 70 who had recovered from COVID-19.

The rearrangement links TRBV11-3 to TRBJ2-5, with 15 bases lining up with TRBD2. The CDR3 length is 17 residues. Germline-derived CDR1 and CDR2 are SGHNT and YENEEA. Trimming at V came to 5 bases and at J to 1 base, leaving 5 bases not matched to a gene. Here the CDR3 DNA reads TGTGCCAGCAGCCCTGGACTAGCGGGAGGGCCCCAAGAGACCCAGTACTTC. Protein product: CASSPGLAGGPQETQYF.

The chain is built from TRBV29-1 and TRBJ2-1, with a weak D call TRBD1 (6 bases). Trimming took off 1 base at V and 4 bases at J, with 17 bases between the two ends. The CDR3 extends over 16 amino acids. Per the germline V gene, CDR1 is SQVTM and CDR2 is ANQGSEA. CDR3 residues: CSVEAGGRGIYNEQFF. The CDR3 DNA reads TGCAGCGTTGAAGCTGGGGGAAGGGGGATATACAATGAGCAGTTCTTC.

The rearrangement links TRBV7-2 to TRBJ2-3, with 8 bases that match TRBD2. With 1 base clipped from V and 11 bases from J, the junction kept 2 bases outside the gene matches. Per the germline V gene, CDR1 is SGHTA and CDR2 is FQGNSA. The CDR3 is made up of 12 amino acids. The CDR3 loop is CASSLDAGGQYF. CDR3 sequence (DNA): TGTGCCAGCAGCTTAGACGCGGGAGGGCAGTATTTT. The variable domain in full, with the rest retrieved from reference TRBV7-2 and TRBJ2-3, is GAGVSQSPSNKVTEKGKDVELRCDPISGHTALYWYRQSLGQGLEFLIYFQGNSAPDKSGLPSDRFSAERTGGSVSTLTIQRTQQEDSAVYLCASSLDAGGQYFGPGTRLTVL.

This sequence joins TRBV29-1 and TRBJ1-1; D remains unclear. Germline lookup yields CDR1 SQVTM and CDR2 ANQGSEA. CDR3 length equals 11 residues. V was pared by 6 bases and J by 2 bases, with 7 bases between. CDR3 in DNA: TGCAGCGTCCAGTTCAACACTGAAGCTTTCTTT. It encodes CSVQFNTEAFF.

V gene TRBV6-5 combines with J gene TRBJ1-5; 7 bases agree with TRBD1. The germline gives CDR1 MNHEY, CDR2 SVGAGI. J gave up 1 base and V 4 bases, and 1 base lay outside the gene matches. The CDR3 is 14 amino acids. In DNA form, the CDR3 reads TGTGCCAGCAGTTGGGACAGAAGCAATCAGCCCCAGCATTTT. This gives the protein CASSWDRSNQPQHF.

This sequence joins TRBV19 and TRBJ1-2; 7 positions agree with TRBD1. The ends lost 6 bases at V and 4 bases at J; junction bases unmatched: 14. Germline V CDR1 and CDR2: LNHDA, SQIVND (reference sequence). This CDR3 region has 16 residues. CDR3 coding DNA: TGTGCCAGTAGAATTACCCTGGGACAGCCCTCCTATGGCTACACCTTC. Translation: CASRITLGQPSYGYTF.

This clone was observed a handful of times. J is TRBJ1-2 and V is TRBV6-4; D ambiguous. The germline CDR1 and CDR2 sequences are MRHNA and SNTAGT. This CDR3 has 14 amino acids. The germline V and J ends were trimmed by 0 bases and 2 bases, with 7 bases remaining between them. CDR3 region: CASSDSSVNYGYTF. The CDR3 nucleotides read TGTGCCAGCAGTGACTCATCTGTGAACTATGGCTACACCTTC.

The rearrangement joins TRBV14 to TRBJ2-2; D is unresolved. Germline-derived CDR1 and CDR2 are SGHDN and FVKESK. Trimming took off 3 bases at V and 2 bases at J, with 10 bases between the two ends. The CDR3 has 15 amino acids. Written as DNA, the CDR3 is TGTGCCAGCAGCCATGGCTGGCCTAACACCGGGGAGCTGTTTTTT. Amino acids: CASSHGWPNTGELFF.

This chain uses TRBV6-2 or TRBV6-3 with TRBJ2-7; tentatively, D is TRBD1 (6 bases). The CDR3 runs to 16 residues. Germline V gene lookup returns CDR1 MNHEY and CDR2 SVGEGT. V lost 2 bases and J 5 bases, leaving 19 bases between the germline ends. The CDR3 region is CASSYGWGRGTHEQYF. For the CDR3, the DNA is TGTGCCAGCAGTTACGGGTGGGGCAGGGGAACCCACGAGCAGTACTTC.

This rearrangement joins TRBV28 to TRBJ1-4, with 7 bases aligning to TRBD1. CDR3 length: 15 residues. The germline CDR1 and CDR2 sequences are MDHEN and SYDVKM. The J segment lost 8 bases and the V segment lost 6 bases, leaving 12 bases of the junction unmatched. CDR3 nucleotide sequence: TGTGCCAGCAGAACGTCGGACAGGCCTTCCGAAAAACTGTTTTTT. This translates into CASRTSDRPSEKLFF.

J is TRBJ2-3 and V is TRBV7-2; perhaps TRBD2 as D (5 bases). The CDR3 runs 14 residues. Germline V gene lookup returns CDR1 SGHTA and CDR2 FQGNSA. The V and J ends lost 3 bases and 4 bases respectively, with 11 bases between them. The DNA of the CDR3 is TGTGCCAGCAGCTTCGGCGGGTTCTCAGATACGCAGTATTTT. Translation: CASSFGGFSDTQYF.